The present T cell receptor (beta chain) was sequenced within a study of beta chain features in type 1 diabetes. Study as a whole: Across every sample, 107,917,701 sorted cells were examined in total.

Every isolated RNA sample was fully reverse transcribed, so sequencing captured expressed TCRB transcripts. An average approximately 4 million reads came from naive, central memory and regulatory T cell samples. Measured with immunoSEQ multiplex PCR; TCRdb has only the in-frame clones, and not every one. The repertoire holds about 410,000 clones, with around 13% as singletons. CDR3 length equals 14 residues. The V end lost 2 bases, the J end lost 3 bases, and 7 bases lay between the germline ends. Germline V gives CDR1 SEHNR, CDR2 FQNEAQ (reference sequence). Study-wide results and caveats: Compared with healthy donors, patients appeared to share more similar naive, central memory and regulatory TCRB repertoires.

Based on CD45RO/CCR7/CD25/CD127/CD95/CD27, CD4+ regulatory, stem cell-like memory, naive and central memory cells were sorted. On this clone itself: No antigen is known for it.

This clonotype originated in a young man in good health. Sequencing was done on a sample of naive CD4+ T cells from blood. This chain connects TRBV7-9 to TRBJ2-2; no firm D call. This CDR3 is CASSLLSDTGELFF. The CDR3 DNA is TGTGCCAGCAGCTTACTTTCGGACACCGGGGAGCTGTTTTTT.